This T cell receptor (beta chain) appears in the sequencing data of a study of T cell responses to AZD1222 COVID-19 vaccine. General study results and limits: Repertoires were obtained solely post-peak T cell response. Once two AZD1222 doses were given, Spike-specific TCR breadth and depth went up. A reported finding is that nearly half of spike-specific TCRs target unmutated variant regions. Clonal diversity was possibly underestimated; the donors were predominantly white British and more often female.

A word on this clone: Its specificity is unknown.

The data were produced by immunoSEQ multiplex PCR, yet TCRdb's version contains in-frame clones alone and is incomplete. The data show approximately 180,000 clones, with about 86% seen just once and approximately 8% held by the top ten. V trimming: 8 bases; J trimming: 5 bases; junction bases outside the gene matches: 5. Looked up from germline, CDR1 is MNHEY and CDR2 is SVGAGI. CDR3 length: 13 amino acids. This TCR came from an adult in good health. The input for sequencing was peripheral blood, taken on day 0 of AZD1222 vaccination. The rearrangement uses TRBV6-5 and TRBJ1-1, with 10 bases matching TRBD1. This CDR3 reads CASGTGVATEAFF. The CDR3 DNA follows: TGTGCCAGCGGGACAGGGGTAGCAACTGAAGCTTTCTTT.